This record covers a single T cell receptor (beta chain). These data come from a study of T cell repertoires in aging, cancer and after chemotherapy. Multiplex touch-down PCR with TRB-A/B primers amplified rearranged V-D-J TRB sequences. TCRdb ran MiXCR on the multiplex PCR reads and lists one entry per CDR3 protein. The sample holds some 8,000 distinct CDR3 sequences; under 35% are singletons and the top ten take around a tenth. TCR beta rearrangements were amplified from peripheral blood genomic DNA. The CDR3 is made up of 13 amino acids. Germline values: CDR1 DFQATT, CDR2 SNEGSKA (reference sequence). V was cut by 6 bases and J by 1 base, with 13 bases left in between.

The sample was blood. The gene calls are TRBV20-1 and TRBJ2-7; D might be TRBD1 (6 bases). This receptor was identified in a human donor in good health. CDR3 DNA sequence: TGCAGTGCGAGGGGGAGCCGGTCCTACGAGCAGTACTTC. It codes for CSARGSRSYEQYF.